This TCR beta chain was documented in a study of beta chain features in type 1 diabetes. Study-wide results and caveats: Reduced insertions and increased deletions marked VDJ junctions in type 1 diabetes patients. Naive, central memory and Treg TCRB repertoires appeared more alike in patients than in healthy donors.

Points on this clone: What it binds is not known.

CDR3 length equals 16 residues. V lost 1 base and J lost 1, with 11 bases in between. Germline CDR1 reads LNHNV; CDR2 reads YYDKDF (reference sequence). Isolated RNA was reverse transcribed in full, so expressed TCRB transcripts were sequenced. Clones were sequenced by immunoSEQ multiplex PCR, and TCRdb holds only the in-frame ones, with some missing. The table lists tens of thousands of clones, 50% of them singletons, with about 0.24% in the top ten. Sequences were obtained from stem cell memory CD4+ T cells from blood. The J gene is TRBJ1-5, the V gene TRBV15; D is undetermined. This clonotype was sampled from a woman aged 25 to 39 in good health. The CDR3 region has the DNA TGTGCCACCAGCAGAGCCGATCGGGTGAGCAATCAGCCCCAGCATTTT. The encoded protein is CATSRADRVSNQPQHF.